The clone carrying this T cell receptor (beta chain) was observed a few times. What it binds is not known. The data stem from a study of cytomegalovirus exposure and HLA in healthy donors. The wider study: Of the donors genotyped, several hundred in all, about 80% fell in the Caucasian-associated ancestry cluster. Study-wide findings and caveats: Across donors, sequencing depth was assumed by presence/absence analyses to be roughly uniform.

13 Jbeta primers and 60 Vbeta primers were used for the PCR. The table came from immunoSEQ multiplex PCR; TCRdb's copy has only in-frame clones and leaves some out. The sample carries around 110,000 clones, more than 55% recorded once. This CDR3 spans 17 amino acids. Per germline, CDR1 SGDLS and CDR2 YYNGEE. V gave up 3 bases and J gave up 0 bases; unmatched junction bases: 10. These donors counted as nominally healthy when sampled, but unrecorded immune exposures were likely. The chain carries TRBV9 and TRBJ1-1, with TRBD1 matching over 8 bases. This TCR was recovered from a man between 18 and 35 years old in good health and CMV-seronegative. Sequencing was done on a sample of PBMCs. Written as DNA, the CDR3 is TGTGCCAGCAGCGGCAGGGGAGGACAGGGACTGAACACTGAAGCTTTCTTT. The encoded protein is CASSGRGGQGLNTEAFF. Full variable domain (rest looked up from reference TRBV9 and TRBJ1-1): DSGVTQTPKHLITATGQRVTLRCSPRSGDLSVYWYQQSLDQGLQFLIQYYNGEERAKGNILERFSAQQFPDLHSELNLSSLELGDSALYFCASSGRGGQGLNTEAFFGQGTRLTVV.